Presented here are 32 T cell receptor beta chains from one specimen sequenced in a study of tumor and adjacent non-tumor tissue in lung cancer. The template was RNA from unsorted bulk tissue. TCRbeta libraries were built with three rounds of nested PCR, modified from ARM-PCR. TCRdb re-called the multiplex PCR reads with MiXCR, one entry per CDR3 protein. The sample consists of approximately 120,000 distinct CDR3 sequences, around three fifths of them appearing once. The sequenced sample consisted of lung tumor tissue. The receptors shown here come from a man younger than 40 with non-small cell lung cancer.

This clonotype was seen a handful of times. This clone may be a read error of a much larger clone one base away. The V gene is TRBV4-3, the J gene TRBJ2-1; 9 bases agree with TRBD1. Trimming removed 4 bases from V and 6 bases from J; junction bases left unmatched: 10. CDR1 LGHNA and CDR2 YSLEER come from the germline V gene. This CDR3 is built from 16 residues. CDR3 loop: CASSLRDRDSGNEQFF. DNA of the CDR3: TGCGCCAGCAGCCTGCGGGACAGGGACAGCGGCAATGAGCAGTTCTTC.

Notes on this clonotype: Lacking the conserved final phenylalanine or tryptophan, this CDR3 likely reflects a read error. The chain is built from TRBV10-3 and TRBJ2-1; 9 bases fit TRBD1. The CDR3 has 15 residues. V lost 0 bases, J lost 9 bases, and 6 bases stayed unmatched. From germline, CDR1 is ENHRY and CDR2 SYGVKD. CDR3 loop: CAISESGQGNTEQFI. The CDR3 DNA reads TGTGCCATCAGTGAGTCGGGACAGGGAAATACTGAGCAGTTCATC.

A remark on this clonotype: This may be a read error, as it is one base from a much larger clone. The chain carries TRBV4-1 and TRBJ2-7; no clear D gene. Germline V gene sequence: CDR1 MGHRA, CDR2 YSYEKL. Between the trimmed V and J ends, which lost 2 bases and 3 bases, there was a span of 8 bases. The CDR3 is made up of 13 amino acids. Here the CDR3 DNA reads TGCGCCAGCAGCCAATACCCCAACTACGAGCAGTACTTC. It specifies CASSQYPNYEQYF.

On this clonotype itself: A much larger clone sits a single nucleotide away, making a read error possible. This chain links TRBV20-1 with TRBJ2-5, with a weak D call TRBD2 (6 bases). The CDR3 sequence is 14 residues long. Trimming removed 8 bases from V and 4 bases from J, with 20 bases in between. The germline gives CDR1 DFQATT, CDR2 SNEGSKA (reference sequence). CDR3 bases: TGCAGTACTCAGCCCCAACTAGCTCGAGAGACCCAGTACTTC. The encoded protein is CSTQPQLARETQYF.

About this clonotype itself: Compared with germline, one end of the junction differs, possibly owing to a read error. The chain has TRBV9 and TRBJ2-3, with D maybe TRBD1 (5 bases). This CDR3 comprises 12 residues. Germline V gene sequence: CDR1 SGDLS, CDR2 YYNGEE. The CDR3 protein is CASSGAADMQYF. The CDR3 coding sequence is TGTGCCAGCAGTGGGGCCGCAGATATGCAGTATTTT.

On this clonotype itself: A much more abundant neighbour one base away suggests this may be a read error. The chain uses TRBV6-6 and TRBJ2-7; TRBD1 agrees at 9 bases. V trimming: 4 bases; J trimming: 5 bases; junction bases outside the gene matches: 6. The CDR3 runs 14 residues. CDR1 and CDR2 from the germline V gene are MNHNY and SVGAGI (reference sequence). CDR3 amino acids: CASSFSDRGNEQYF. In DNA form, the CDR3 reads TGTGCCAGCAGTTTCAGCGACAGGGGGAACGAGCAGTACTTC.

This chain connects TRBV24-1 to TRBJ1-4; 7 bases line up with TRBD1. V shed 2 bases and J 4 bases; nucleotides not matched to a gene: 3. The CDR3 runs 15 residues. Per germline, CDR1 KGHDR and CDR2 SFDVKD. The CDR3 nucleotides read TGTGCCACCAGTGATTCCGGGGACAGTAATGAAAAACTGTTTTTT. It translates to CATSDSGDSNEKLFF.

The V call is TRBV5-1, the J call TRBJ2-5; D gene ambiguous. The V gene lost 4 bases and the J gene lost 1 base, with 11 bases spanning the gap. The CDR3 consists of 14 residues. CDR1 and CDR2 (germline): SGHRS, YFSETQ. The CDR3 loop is CASSPRAGQETQYF. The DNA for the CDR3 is TGCGCCAGCAGCCCCCGGGCAGGCCAAGAGACCCAGTACTTC.

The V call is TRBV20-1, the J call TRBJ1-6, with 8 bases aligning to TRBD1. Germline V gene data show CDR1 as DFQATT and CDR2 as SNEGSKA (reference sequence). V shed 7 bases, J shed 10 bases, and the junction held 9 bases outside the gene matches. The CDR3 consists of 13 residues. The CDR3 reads CSVVGTGASPLHF. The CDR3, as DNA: TGCAGTGTTGTCGGGACAGGAGCATCACCCCTCCACTTT.

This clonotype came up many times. In DNA, the CDR3 is TGTGCCCCAGAGAGAGGTGTTTACGAGCAGTACTTC. This codes for CAPERGVYEQYF. The V gene is TRBV5-5, the J gene TRBJ2-7; D ambiguous. This CDR3 contains 12 residues. Per the germline V gene, CDR1 is SGHKS and CDR2 is YYEKEE (reference sequence). V was clipped by 10 bases and J by 4 bases, with 15 bases between them.

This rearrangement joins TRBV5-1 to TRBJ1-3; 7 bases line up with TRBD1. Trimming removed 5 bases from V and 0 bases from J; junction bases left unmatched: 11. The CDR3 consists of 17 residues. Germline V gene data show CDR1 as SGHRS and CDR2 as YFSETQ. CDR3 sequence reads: CASRPLGQPFSGNTIYF. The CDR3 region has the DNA TGCGCCAGCAGGCCTCTGGGACAGCCCTTCTCTGGAAACACCATATATTTT.

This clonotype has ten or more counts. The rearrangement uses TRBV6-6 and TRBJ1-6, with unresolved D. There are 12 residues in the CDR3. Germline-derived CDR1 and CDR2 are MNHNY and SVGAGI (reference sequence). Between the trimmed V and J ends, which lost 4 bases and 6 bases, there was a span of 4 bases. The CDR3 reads CASSLANSPLHF. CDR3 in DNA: TGTGCCAGCAGTTTGGCTAATTCACCCCTCCACTTT.

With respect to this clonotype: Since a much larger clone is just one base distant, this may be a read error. DNA of the CDR3: TGCACCAGCAGCCAAGGTTTTAGCGGGGCTTTCTACGAGCAGTACTTC. This gives the protein CTSSQGFSGAFYEQYF. The chain uses TRBV4-1 and TRBJ2-7; 8 nucleotides agree with TRBD2. From germline, CDR1 is MGHRA and CDR2 YSYEKL. The CDR3 contains 16 residues.

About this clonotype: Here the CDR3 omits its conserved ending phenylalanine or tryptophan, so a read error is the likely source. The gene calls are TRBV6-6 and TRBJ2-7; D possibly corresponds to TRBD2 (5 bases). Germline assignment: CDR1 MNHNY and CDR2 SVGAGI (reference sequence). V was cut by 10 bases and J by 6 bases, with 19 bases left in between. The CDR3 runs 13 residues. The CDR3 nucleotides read TGTGCCAACACTACCGGGCGGGCGGGCGAGCAGTACTCC. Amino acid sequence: CANTTGRAGEQYS.

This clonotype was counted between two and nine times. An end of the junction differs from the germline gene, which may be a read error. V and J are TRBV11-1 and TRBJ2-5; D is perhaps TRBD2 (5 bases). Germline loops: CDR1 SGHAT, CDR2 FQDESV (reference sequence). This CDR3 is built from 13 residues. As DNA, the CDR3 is TGTGCCAGCAGCCCCAGCGCGGAGGAGACTCAGCACTTC. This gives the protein CASSPSAEETQHF.

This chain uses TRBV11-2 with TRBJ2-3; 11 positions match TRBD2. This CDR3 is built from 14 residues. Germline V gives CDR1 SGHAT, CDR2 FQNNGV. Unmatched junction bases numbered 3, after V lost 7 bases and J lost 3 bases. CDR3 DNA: TGTGCCAGCAATCCTAGCGGGAGGACAGATACGCAGTATTTT. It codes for CASNPSGRTDTQYF.

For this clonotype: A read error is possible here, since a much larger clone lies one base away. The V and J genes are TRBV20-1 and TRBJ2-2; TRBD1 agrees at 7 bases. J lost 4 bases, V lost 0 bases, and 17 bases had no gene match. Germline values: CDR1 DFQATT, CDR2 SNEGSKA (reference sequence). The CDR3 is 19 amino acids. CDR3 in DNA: TGCAGTGCTAGAGAGGGTAGATTTTCCGGGACAGAGGGCACCGGGGAGCTGTTTTTT. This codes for CSAREGRFSGTEGTGELFF.

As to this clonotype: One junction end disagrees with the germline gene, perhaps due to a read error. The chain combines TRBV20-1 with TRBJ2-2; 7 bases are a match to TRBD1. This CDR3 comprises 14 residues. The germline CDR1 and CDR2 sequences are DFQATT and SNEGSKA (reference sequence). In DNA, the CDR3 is TGTAGTGATAGCTCAGGGGGTGACACCGGGGAGCTGTTTTTT. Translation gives CSDSSGGDTGELFF.

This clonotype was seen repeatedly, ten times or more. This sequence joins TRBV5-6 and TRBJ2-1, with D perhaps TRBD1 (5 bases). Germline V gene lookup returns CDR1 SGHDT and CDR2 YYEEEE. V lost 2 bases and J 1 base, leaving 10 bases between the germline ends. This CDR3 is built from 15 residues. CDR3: CASSLEGASYNEQFF. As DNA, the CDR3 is TGTGCCAGCAGCTTAGAAGGGGCATCCTACAATGAGCAGTTCTTC.

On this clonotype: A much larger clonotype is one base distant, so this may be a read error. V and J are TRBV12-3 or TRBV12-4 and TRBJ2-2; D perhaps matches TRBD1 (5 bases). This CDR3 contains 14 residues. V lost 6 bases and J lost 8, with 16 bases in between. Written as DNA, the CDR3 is TGTGCCAGCAGGCCCTCGACAAGGGGTGGGGAGCTGTTTTTT. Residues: CASRPSTRGGELFF.

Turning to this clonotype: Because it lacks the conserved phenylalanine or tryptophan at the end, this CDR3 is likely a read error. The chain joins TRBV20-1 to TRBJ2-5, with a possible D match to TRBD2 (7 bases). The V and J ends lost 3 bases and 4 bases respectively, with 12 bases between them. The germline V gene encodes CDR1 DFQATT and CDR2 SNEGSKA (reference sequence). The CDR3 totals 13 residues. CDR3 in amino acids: CSASSGGAETQYC. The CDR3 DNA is TGCAGTGCTAGTTCGGGGGGCGCAGAGACCCAGTACTGC.

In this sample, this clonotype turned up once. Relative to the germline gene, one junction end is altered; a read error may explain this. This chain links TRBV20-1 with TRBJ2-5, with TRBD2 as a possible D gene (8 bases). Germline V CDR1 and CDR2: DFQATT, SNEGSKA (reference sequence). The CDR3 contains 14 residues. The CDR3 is CSAPTTSDRETQNF. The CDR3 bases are TGTAGTGCTCCAACGACTAGCGACAGGGAGACCCAGAACTTC.

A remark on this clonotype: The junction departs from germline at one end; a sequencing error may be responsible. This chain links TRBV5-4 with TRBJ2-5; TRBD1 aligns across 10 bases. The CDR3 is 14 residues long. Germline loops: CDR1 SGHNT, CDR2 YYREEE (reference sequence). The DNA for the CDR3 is TGTGCCAGTAGCTTGGGGACAGGGGAGGAGACCCAGTACTTC. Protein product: CASSLGTGEETQYF.

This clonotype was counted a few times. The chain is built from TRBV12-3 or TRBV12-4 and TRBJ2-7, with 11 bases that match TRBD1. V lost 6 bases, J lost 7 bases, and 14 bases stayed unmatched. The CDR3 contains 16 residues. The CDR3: CASRWTGGGLAQEQYF. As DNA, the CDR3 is TGTGCCAGCAGGTGGACAGGGGGCGGTCTGGCTCAAGAGCAGTACTTC.

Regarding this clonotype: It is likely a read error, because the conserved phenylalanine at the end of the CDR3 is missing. This chain's CDR3 is CASRRTSGSPDTQYL. For the CDR3, the DNA is TGTGCCAGCAGACGAACTAGCGGGTCTCCAGATACGCAGTATCTT. The chain carries TRBV11-2 and TRBJ2-3; TRBD2 agrees at 9 bases. The germline gives CDR1 SGHAT, CDR2 FQNNGV. V dropped 6 bases and J dropped 4; count of bases not matched to a gene: 8. The CDR3 runs 15 residues.

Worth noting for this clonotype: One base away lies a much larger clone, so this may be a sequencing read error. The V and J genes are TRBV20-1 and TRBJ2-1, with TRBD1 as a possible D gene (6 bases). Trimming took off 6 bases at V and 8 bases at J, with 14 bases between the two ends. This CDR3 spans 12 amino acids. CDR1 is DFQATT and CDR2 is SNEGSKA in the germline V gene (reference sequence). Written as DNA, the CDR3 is TGCAGTGCCAAGAGACAGGATCATGAGCAGTTCTTC. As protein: CSAKRQDHEQFF.

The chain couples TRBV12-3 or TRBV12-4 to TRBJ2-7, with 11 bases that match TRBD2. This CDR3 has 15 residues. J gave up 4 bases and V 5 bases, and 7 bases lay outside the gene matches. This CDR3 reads CASSPMTSGTYEQYF. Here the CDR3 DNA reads TGTGCCAGCAGTCCGATGACTAGCGGGACGTACGAGCAGTACTTC.

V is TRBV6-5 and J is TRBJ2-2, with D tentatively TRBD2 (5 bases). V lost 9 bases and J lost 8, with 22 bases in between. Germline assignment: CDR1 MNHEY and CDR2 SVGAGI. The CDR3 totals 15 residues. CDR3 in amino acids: CARSPRLAEEGELFF. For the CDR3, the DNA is TGTGCCAGAAGTCCCCGTCTAGCCGAGGAGGGGGAGCTGTTTTTT.

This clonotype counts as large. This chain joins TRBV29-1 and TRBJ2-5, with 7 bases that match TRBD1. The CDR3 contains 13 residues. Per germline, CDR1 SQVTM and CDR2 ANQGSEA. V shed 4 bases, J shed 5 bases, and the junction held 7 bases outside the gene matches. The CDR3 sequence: CSVGLTGHETQYF. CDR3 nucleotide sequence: TGCAGCGTTGGGTTGACAGGGCACGAGACCCAGTACTTC.

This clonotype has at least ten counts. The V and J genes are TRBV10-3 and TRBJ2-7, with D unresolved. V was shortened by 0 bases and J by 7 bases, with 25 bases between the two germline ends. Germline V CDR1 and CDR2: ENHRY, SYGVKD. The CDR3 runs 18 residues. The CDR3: CAISESIRVERANREQYF. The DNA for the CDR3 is TGTGCCATCAGTGAGTCGATCCGGGTCGAACGGGCCAATAGGGAGCAGTACTTC.

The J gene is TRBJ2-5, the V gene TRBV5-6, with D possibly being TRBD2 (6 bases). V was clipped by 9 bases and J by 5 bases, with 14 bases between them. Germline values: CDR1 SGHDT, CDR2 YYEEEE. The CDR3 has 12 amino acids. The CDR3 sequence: CATSQGRETQYF. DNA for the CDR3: TGTGCCACTTCCCAAGGGAGGGAGACCCAGTACTTC.

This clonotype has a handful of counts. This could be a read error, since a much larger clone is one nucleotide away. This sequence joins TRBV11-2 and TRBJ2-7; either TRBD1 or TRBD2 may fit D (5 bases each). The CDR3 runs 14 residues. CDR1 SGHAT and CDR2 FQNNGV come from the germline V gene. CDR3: CVSSLGDGGYEQYF. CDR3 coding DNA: TGTGTCAGCAGCTTAGGGGACGGAGGCTACGAGCAGTACTTC.